This T cell receptor (beta chain) was obtained from a study of blood T cell repertoires in COVID-19. Background on the study: The origin of the acute and convalescent COVID-19 samples was the United States, Italy and Spain. T cells, B-cell-depleted T cells, or PBMCs provided the cDNA or gDNA that served as material.

In Seattle, patients joined the study during active infection and were tracked longitudinally. The germline CDR1 and CDR2 sequences are SGHRS and YFSETQ. The CDR3 is made up of 17 amino acids. V was clipped by 4 bases and J by 0 bases; unmatched bases: 7. In the original analysis: Researchers report that nucleated cell counts were estimated from reference gene primer amplification. Sequencing used immunoSEQ multiplex PCR; TCRdb keeps in-frame clones, though not all of them. V, J and clone size are taken as reported in that table, and D and trimming were inferred from the DNA itself. The sample shows approximately 180,000 clones, over 65% of them seen only once.

V usage is TRBV5-1 and J usage is TRBJ2-3, with 11 bases fitting TRBD2. The receptor comes from a person aged 70 to 79 with COVID-19, enrolled during active disease. Sequencing was done on a sample of peripheral blood. The CDR3 bases are TGCGCCAGCAGCCCGGCGGGGACTAGCGGTAGCACAGATACGCAGTATTTT. As protein: CASSPAGTSGSTDTQYF. Looking up the rest from reference TRBV5-1 and TRBJ2-3 gives the full variable domain: KAGVTQTPRYLIKTRGQQVTLSCSPISGHRSVSWYQQTPGQGLQFLFEYFSETQRNKGNFPGRFSGRQFSNSRSEMNVSTLELGDSALYLCASSPAGTSGSTDTQYFGPGTRLTVL.